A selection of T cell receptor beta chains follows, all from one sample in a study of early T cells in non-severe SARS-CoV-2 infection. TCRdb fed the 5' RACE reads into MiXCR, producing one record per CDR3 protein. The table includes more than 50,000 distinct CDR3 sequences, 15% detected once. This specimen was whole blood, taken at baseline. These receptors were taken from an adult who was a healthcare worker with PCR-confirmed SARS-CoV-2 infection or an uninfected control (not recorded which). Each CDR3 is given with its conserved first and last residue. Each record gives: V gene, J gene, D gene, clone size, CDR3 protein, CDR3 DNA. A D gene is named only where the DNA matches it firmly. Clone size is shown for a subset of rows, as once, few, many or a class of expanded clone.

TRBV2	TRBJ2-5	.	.	CASSEITGRETQYF	TGTGCCAGCAGTGAGATAACCGGTAGAGAGACCCAGTACTTC
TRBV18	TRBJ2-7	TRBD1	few	CASSFGTDYEQYF	TGTGCCAGCTCATTCGGGACAGACTACGAGCAGTACTTC
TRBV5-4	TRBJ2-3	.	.	CASSRASSSAADTQYF	TGTGCCAGCAGCCGAGCCTCTTCAAGCGCCGCAGATACGCAGTATTTT
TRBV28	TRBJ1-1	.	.	CASRRYTEAFF	TGTGCCAGCAGAAGATACACTGAAGCTTTCTTT
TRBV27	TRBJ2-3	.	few	CASSFRQGTDTQYF	TGTGCCAGCAGTTTCCGTCAGGGGACAGATACGCAGTATTTT
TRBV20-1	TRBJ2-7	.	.	CSASRGEQYF	TGCAGTGCTAGTCGGGGGGAGCAGTACTTC
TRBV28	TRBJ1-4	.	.	CASSLVHTNEKLFF	TGTGCCAGCAGTTTAGTCCATACTAATGAAAAACTGTTTTTT
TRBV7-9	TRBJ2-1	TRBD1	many	CASSLGSYAETGSYNEQFF	TGTGCCAGCAGCTTAGGATCCTACGCAGAGACAGGGAGTTACAATGAGCAGTTCTTC
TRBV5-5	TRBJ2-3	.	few	CASSPLASTDTQYF	TGTGCCAGCAGCCCCCTAGCGAGCACAGATACGCAGTATTTT
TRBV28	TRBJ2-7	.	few	CASSLSGFVGREQYF	TGTGCCAGCAGTTTATCCGGATTCGTCGGACGCGAGCAGTACTTC
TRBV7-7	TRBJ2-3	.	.	CASSLGQISTDTQYF	TGTGCTAGCAGCTTGGGTCAGATTAGCACAGATACGCAGTATTTT
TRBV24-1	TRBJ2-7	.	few	CATSATDRSYEQYF	TGTGCCACCAGTGCCACGGACAGATCCTACGAGCAGTACTTC
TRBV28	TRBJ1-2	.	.	CASTRPFGGGDYGYTF	TGTGCCAGCACCCGCCCTTTCGGAGGGGGGGACTATGGCTACACCTTC
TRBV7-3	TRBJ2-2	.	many	CASRALNTGELFF	TGTGCCAGCAGGGCGCTGAACACCGGGGAGCTGTTTTTT
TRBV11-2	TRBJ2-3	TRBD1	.	CASSLGDRSTDTQYF	TGTGCCAGCAGCTTAGGGGACAGGAGCACAGATACGCAGTATTTT
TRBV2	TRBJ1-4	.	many	CASSAYAGREKLFF	TGTGCCAGCAGCGCCTATGCAGGACGGGAAAAACTGTTTTTT
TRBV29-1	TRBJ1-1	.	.	CSARKGDTEAFF	TGCAGCGCTCGAAAGGGGGACACTGAAGCTTTCTTT
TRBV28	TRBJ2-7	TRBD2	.	CASISSPGGRDGHEQYF	TGTGCCAGCATCTCTTCCCCGGGGGGGAGGGACGGCCACGAGCAGTACTTC
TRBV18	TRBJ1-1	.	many	CASSTDRNTEAFF	TGTGCCAGCTCAACGGACAGGAACACTGAAGCTTTCTTT
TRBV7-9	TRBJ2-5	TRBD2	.	CASSLLLAGETQYF	TGTGCCAGCAGTCTCCTACTAGCGGGAGAGACCCAGTACTTC
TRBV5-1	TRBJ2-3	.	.	CASSLAGAPTDTQYF	TGCGCCAGCAGCTTGGCAGGGGCACCCACAGATACGCAGTATTTT
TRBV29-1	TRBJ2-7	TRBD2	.	CSVEGGGTGLTYEQYF	TGCAGCGTTGAAGGGGGAGGGACGGGGCTTACCTACGAGCAGTACTTC
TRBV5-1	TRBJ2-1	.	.	CASSLGGTAYNEQFF	TGCGCCAGCAGCTTGGGGGGGACCGCCTACAATGAGCAGTTCTTC
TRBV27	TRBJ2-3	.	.	CASSFGDRSTDTQYF	TGTGCCAGCAGTTTCGGAGACAGGAGCACAGATACGCAGTATTTT
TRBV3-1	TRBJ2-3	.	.	CASKFQGEDTQYF	TGTGCCAGCAAGTTCCAGGGAGAAGATACGCAGTATTTT
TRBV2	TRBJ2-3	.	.	CASSGWRVKSTDTQYF	TGTGCCAGCAGTGGTTGGCGGGTTAAATCAACAGATACGCAGTATTTT
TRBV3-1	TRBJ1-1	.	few	CASSQGVVGTEAFF	TGTGCCAGCAGCCAGGGAGTAGTCGGGACTGAAGCTTTCTTT
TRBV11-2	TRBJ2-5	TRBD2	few	CASSPRDYRMETQYF	TGTGCCAGCAGCCCTCGGGACTACCGGATGGAGACCCAGTACTTC
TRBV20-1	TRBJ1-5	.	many	CSARHRGLSNQPQHF	TGCAGTGCTAGACACCGGGGCCTAAGCAATCAGCCCCAGCATTTT
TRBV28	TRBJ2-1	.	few	CASSLREQFF	TGTGCCAGCAGTTTAAGAGAGCAGTTCTTC
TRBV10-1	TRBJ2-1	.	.	CASSPDTETGPQKFF	TGCGCCAGCAGTCCGGACACCGAAACAGGCCCACAAAAGTTCTTC
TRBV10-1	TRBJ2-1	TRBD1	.	CASSWPGTGFGQFF	TGCGCCAGCAGTTGGCCCGGGACAGGGTTCGGGCAGTTCTTC
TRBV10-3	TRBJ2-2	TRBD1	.	CAIGSGQGATGELFF	TGTGCCATCGGTTCTGGACAGGGGGCGACCGGGGAGCTGTTTTTT
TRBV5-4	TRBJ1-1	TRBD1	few	CASSPWTGRNTEAFF	TGTGCCAGCAGCCCATGGACAGGGAGGAACACTGAAGCTTTCTTT
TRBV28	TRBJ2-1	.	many	CASSPYNEQFF	TGTGCCAGCAGTCCATACAATGAGCAGTTCTTC
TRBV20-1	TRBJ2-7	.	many	CSARIGSSYEQYF	TGCAGTGCTAGAATCGGGAGCTCCTACGAGCAGTACTTC
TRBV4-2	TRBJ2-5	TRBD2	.	CASSQGRGGGETQYF	TGTGCCAGCAGCCAAGGGCGCGGGGGGGGAGAGACCCAGTACTTC
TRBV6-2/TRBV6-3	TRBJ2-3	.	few	CASSRTVRDTQYF	TGTGCCAGCAGTAGGACTGTTCGAGATACGCAGTATTTT
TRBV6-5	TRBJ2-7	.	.	CASSYSAGGLANYEQYF	TGTGCCAGCAGTTACTCGGCCGGGGGGCTAGCTAACTACGAGCAGTACTTC
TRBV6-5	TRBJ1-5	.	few	CASSYRGPQQPQHF	TGTGCCAGCAGTTACCGGGGGCCCCAGCAGCCCCAGCATTTT
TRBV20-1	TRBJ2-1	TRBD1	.	CSARGDRGNEQFF	TGCAGTGCTAGGGGGGACAGGGGAAATGAGCAGTTCTTC
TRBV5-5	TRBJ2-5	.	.	CASSLPRGETQYF	TGTGCCAGCAGCTTACCCAGGGGAGAGACCCAGTACTTC
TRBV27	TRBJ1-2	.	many	CASSLFRTSSNGYTF	TGTGCCAGCAGTTTATTTCGGACATCCAGCAATGGCTACACCTTC
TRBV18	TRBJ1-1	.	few	CASSQSGNTEAFF	TGTGCCAGCTCGCAATCAGGGAACACTGAAGCTTTCTTT